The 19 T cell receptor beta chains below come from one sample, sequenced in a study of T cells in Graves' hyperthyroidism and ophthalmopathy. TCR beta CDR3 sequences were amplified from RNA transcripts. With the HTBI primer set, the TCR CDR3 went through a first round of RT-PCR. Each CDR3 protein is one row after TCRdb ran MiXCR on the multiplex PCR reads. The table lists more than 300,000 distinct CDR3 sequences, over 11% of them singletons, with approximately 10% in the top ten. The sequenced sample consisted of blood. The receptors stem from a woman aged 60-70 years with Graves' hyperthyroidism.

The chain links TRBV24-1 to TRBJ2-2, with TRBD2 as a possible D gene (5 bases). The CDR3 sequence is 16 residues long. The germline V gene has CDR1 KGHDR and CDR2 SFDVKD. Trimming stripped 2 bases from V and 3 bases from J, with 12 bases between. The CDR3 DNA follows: TGTGCCACCAGTGATTATACGGGGTCGGACACCGGGGAGCTGTTTTTT. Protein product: CATSDYTGSDTGELFF.

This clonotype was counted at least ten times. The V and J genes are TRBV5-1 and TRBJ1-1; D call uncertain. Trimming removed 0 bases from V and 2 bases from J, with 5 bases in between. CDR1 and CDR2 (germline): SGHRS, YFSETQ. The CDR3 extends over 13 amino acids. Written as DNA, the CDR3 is TGCGCCAGCAGCTTGGAAAGTAACACTGAAGCTTTCTTT. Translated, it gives CASSLESNTEAFF.

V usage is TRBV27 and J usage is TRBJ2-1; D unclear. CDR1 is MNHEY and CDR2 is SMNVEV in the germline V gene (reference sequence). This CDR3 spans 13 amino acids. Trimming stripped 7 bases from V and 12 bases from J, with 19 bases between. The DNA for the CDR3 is TGTGCCAGCAAAAAAGGGCCCGCTAGTGGGCAGTTCTTC. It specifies CASKKGPASGQFF.

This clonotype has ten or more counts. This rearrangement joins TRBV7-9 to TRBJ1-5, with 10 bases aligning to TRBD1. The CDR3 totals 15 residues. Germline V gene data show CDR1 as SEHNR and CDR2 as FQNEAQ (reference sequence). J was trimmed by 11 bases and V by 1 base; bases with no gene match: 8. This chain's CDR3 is CASSLETGGLGTQHF. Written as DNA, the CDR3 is TGTGCCAGCAGCTTAGAGACAGGGGGCCTTGGGACCCAGCATTTT.

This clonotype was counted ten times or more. CDR3 coding DNA: TGTGCCAGCAGCTCCGGAGGGACCCAGTACTTC. The encoded protein is CASSSGGTQYF. The chain recombines TRBV11-2 with TRBJ2-5, with a weak D call TRBD2 (5 bases). Germline loops: CDR1 SGHAT, CDR2 FQNNGV. Between the trimmed V and J ends, which lost 4 bases and 7 bases, there was a span of 7 bases. This CDR3 comprises 11 residues.

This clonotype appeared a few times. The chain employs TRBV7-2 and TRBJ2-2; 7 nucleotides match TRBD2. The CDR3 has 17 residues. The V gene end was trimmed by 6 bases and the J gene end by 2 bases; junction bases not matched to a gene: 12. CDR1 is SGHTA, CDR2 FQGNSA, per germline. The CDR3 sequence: CASRRWGEGPNTGELFF. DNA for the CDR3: TGTGCCAGCAGGAGGTGGGGGGAGGGCCCAAACACCGGGGAGCTGTTTTTT.

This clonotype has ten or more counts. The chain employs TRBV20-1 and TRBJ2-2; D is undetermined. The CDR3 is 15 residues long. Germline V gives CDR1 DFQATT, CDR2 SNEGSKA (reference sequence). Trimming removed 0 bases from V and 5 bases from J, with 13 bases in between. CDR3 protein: CSARDRRKRTGELFF. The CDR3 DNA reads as TGCAGTGCTAGAGATCGAAGGAAGAGGACCGGGGAGCTGTTTTTT.

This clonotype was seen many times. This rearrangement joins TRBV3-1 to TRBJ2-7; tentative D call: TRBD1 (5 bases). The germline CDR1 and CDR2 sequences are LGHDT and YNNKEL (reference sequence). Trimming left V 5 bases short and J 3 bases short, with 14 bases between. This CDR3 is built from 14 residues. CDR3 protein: CASSSLGLDYEQYF. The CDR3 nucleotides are TGTGCCAGCAGCTCCCTGGGGCTGGACTACGAGCAGTACTTC.

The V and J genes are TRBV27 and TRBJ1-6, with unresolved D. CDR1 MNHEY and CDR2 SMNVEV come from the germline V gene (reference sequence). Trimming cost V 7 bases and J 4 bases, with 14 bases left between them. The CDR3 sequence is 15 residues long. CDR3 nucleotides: TGTGCCAGCAACCCGAGCCTCTCTTATAATTCACCCCTCCACTTT. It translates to CASNPSLSYNSPLHF.

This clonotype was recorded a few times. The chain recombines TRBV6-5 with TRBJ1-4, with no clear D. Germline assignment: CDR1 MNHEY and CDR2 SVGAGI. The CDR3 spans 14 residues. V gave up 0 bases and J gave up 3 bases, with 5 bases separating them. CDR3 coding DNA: TGTGCCAGCAGTTACTCGAACGCTAATGAAAAACTGTTTTTT. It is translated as CASSYSNANEKLFF.

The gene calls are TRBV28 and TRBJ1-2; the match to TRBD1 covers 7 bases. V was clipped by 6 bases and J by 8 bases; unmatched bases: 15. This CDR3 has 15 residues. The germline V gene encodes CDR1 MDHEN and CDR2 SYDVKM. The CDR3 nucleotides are TGTGCCAGCAGCTCTCCGGGGACAGCCCAGAGCGGCTACACCTTC. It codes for CASSSPGTAQSGYTF.

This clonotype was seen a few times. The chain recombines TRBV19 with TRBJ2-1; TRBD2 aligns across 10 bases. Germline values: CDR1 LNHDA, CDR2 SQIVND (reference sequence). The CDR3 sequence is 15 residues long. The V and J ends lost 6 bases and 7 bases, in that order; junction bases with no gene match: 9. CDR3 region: CASRHGTSVRNEQFF. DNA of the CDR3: TGTGCCAGTAGACACGGGACTAGCGTGCGGAATGAGCAGTTCTTC.

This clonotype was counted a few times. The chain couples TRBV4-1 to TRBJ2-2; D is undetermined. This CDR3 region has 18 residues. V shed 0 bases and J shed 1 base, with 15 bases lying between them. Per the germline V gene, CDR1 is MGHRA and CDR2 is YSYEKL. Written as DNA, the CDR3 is TGCGCCAGCAGCCAAGATAGGCGGATGGGCCGGAACACCGGGGAGCTGTTTTTT. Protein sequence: CASSQDRRMGRNTGELFF.

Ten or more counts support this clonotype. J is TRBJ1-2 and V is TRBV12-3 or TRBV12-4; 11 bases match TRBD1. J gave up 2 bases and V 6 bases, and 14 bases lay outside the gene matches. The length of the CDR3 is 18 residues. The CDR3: CASRNPTPGQGANYGYTF. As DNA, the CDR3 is TGTGCCAGCAGGAACCCGACCCCTGGACAGGGGGCGAACTATGGCTACACCTTC.

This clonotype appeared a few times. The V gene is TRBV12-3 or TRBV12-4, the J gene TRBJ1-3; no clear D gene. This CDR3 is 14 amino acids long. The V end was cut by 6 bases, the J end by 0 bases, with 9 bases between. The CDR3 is CASRPGFSGNTIYF. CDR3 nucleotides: TGTGCCAGCAGACCAGGATTCTCTGGAAACACCATATATTTT.

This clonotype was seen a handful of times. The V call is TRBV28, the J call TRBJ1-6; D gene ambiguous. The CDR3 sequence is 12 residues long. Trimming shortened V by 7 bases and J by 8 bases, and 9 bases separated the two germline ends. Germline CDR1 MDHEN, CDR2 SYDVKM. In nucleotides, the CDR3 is TGTGCCAGCACAACAATGGATTCACCCCTCCACTTT. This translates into CASTTMDSPLHF.

The CDR3 region has the DNA TGTGCCAGCAGCTTGGATCAGGGGTGGAACACTGAAGCTTTCTTT. Encoded protein: CASSLDQGWNTEAFF. The chain uses TRBV5-4 and TRBJ1-1, with D tentatively TRBD1 (6 bases). The V gene's germline CDR1 is SGHNT and CDR2 YYREEE (reference sequence). With 0 bases removed from V and 1 base from J, the gap between germline ends came to 10 bases. This CDR3 contains 15 residues.

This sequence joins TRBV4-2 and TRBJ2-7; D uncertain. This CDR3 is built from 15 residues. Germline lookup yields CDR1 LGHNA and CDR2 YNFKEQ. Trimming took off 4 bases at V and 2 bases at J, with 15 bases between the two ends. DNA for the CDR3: TGTGCCAGCAGCCCCGCCAGGTGGGGAACCTACGAGCAGTACTTC. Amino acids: CASSPARWGTYEQYF.

The DNA for the CDR3 is TGTGCCAGCAGGCCACTAGCGGGATTATACAATGAGCAGTTCTTC. Its protein product is CASRPLAGLYNEQFF. The chain employs TRBV7-6 and TRBJ2-1; TRBD2 agrees at 10 bases. The CDR3 is 15 residues long. V lost 6 bases to trimming and J lost 4 bases; unmatched junction nucleotides: 6. Germline assignment: CDR1 SGHVS and CDR2 FNYEAQ.